Given below is one TCR beta chain in context. The repertoire was sequenced with immunoSEQ multiplex PCR; TCRdb's copy has only in-frame clones and lacks some. The table lists about 120,000 clones, approximately 90% of them singletons. These data belong to a study of blood T cell repertoires in COVID-19. Study-level background: Spain, Italy and the United States supplied samples that represented acute and convalescent COVID-19. PBMCs, B-cell-depleted T cells, or T cells were the source of the cDNA or gDNA that made up the material.

The CDR3 is made up of 13 amino acids. Germline V gene data show CDR1 as SGHAT and CDR2 as FQNNGV. Trimming pared 5 bases from V and 5 bases from J, leaving 12 bases between. Sequenced: peripheral blood. This TCR was recovered from a woman aged 50 to 65 with acute or convalescent COVID-19. The rearrangement joins TRBV11-2 to TRBJ2-5; D possibly corresponds to TRBD1 (6 bases). In DNA form, the CDR3 reads TGTGCCAGCAGCAAACAGGGAGTGGAGACCCAGTACTTC. It specifies CASSKQGVETQYF.